One and the same sample provided the 12 T cell receptor beta chains below, sequenced in a study of technical replicates of blood from a handful of donors. The repertoire was sequenced with immunoSEQ multiplex PCR; TCRdb's copy has only in-frame clones and lacks some. The data contain roughly 60,000 clones, almost 95% of them seen just once; the ten biggest clones take up about 4.5%. The source material was PBMCs. These receptors originate from a human donor in good health. Some clones in this sample may be carry-over from other donors' samples.

The V and J genes are TRBV12-5 and TRBJ2-5, with a tentative D call TRBD1 (7 bases). The V and J ends lost 6 bases and 4 bases respectively, with 21 bases between them. This CDR3 has 16 amino acids. Per germline, CDR1 LGHNT and CDR2 FRNRAP. CDR3 sequence: CASGPGAGTASETQYF. DNA for the CDR3: TGTGCTAGTGGCCCGGGGGCAGGGACAGCGTCAGAGACCCAGTACTTC. The full variable domain, rest sourced from reference TRBV12-5 and TRBJ2-5, is DARVTQTPRHKVTEMGQEVTMRCQPILGHNTVFWYRQTMMQGLELLAYFRNRAPLDDSGMPKDRFSAEMPDATLATLKIQPSEPRDSAVYFCASGPGAGTASETQYFGPGTRLLVL.

Remarks on this clone: A read error may produce the germline difference seen at one junction end. This rearrangement joins TRBV5-1 to TRBJ2-3, with TRBD2 as a possible D gene (6 bases). Germline CDR1 reads SGHRS; CDR2 reads YFSETQ. The CDR3 is made up of 16 amino acids. CDR3 loop: CASSLGALGLTDTQYF. The CDR3 nucleotides read TGCGCCAGTAGCTTGGGAGCCCTGGGACTCACGGATACGCAGTATTTT.

The rearrangement links TRBV6-1 to TRBJ2-3, with TRBD1 as a possible D gene (6 bases). This CDR3 spans 13 amino acids. Trimming removed 3 bases from V and 6 bases from J, with 10 bases in between. Germline loops: CDR1 MNHNS, CDR2 SASEGT. CDR3 residues: CASSEQRGDTQYF. The DNA for the CDR3 is TGTGCCAGCAGTGAGCAAAGGGGGGATACGCAGTATTTT.

The V gene is TRBV27, the J gene TRBJ2-1; 13 bases map to TRBD2. V was clipped by 2 bases and J by 11 bases; unmatched bases: 9. Germline CDR1 reads MNHEY; CDR2 reads SMNVEV (reference sequence). The CDR3 is 16 amino acids. The CDR3 DNA follows: TGTGCCAGCAGTTTAAATACCGGGACTAGCGGGGTGAAGCAGTTCTTC. It encodes CASSLNTGTSGVKQFF.

V is TRBV5-1 and J is TRBJ2-7, with 12 bases identical to TRBD2. V lost 6 bases, J lost 1 base, and 2 bases stayed unmatched. CDR3 size: 14 residues. Germline loops: CDR1 SGHRS, CDR2 YFSETQ. The CDR3 nucleotides read TGCGCCAGCACCACTAGCGGGGGGTCCTACGAGCAGTACTTC. Its protein product is CASTTSGGSYEQYF. The whole variable domain, filled in from reference TRBV5-1 and TRBJ2-7, reads KAGVTQTPRYLIKTRGQQVTLSCSPISGHRSVSWYQQTPGQGLQFLFEYFSETQRNKGNFPGRFSGRQFSNSRSEMNVSTLELGDSALYLCASTTSGGSYEQYFGPGTRLTVT.

This rearrangement joins TRBV6-1 to TRBJ2-5; the match to TRBD1 covers 7 bases. Trimming took 2 bases from V and 8 from J; bases not matched to a gene: 11. The V gene's germline CDR1 is MNHNS and CDR2 SASEGT. The CDR3 has 15 amino acids. CDR3: CASSEFGQVLDTQYF. The CDR3 DNA reads TGTGCCAGCAGTGAATTCGGACAGGTACTAGATACCCAGTACTTC.

The gene calls are TRBV6-5 and TRBJ1-2, with TRBD1 as a possible D gene (5 bases). Trimming left V 5 bases short and J 2 bases short, with 15 bases between. Germline assignment: CDR1 MNHEY and CDR2 SVGAGI. The CDR3 runs 15 residues. The CDR3 region has the DNA TGTGCCAGCAGTCAGCCTGAACAGGTAAACTATGGCTACACCTTC. Protein product: CASSQPEQVNYGYTF.

The chain is built from TRBV5-1 and TRBJ2-7, with 7 bases lining up with TRBD1. With V trimmed by 5 bases and J by 2 bases, 7 bases remained unmatched. CDR1 and CDR2 from the germline V gene are SGHRS and YFSETQ. The CDR3 length is 14 residues. For the CDR3, the DNA is TGCGCCAGCAGGCGAGACAGGGTCCCCTACGAGCAGTACTTC. It translates to CASRRDRVPYEQYF.

The chain combines TRBV29-1 with TRBJ1-2; 8 bases are a match to TRBD1. Germline lookup yields CDR1 SQVTM and CDR2 ANQGSEA. The CDR3 has 12 residues. V lost 6 bases and J lost 6; bases outside the gene matches: 6. The CDR3 coding sequence is TGCAGCGTGACCGGACAGGGTAATGGCTACACCTTC. Translation gives CSVTGQGNGYTF.

This clone was recorded only once. The V call is TRBV29-1, the J call TRBJ1-1, with TRBD1 identical over 10 bases. Losses at the gene ends were 2 bases for V and 0 bases for J; bases not matched to a gene: 3. Germline V gene lookup returns CDR1 SQVTM and CDR2 ANQGSEA. This CDR3 is built from 15 residues. For the CDR3, the DNA is TGCAGCGTTGAAAGGGACAGGGGTATGAACACTGAAGCTTTCTTT. Translated, it gives CSVERDRGMNTEAFF.

Only one count was recorded for this clone. This rearrangement joins TRBV5-1 to TRBJ1-1; 9 bases match TRBD1. This CDR3 spans 15 amino acids. Germline values: CDR1 SGHRS, CDR2 YFSETQ. V shed 2 bases and J 4 bases; nucleotides not matched to a gene: 6. As DNA, the CDR3 is TGCGCCAGCAGCTTTACAGGGGGCCGGAGCACTGAAGCTTTCTTT. Translated: CASSFTGGRSTEAFF.

This chain uses TRBV9 with TRBJ2-7; 7 nucleotides match TRBD2. J was trimmed by 5 bases and V by 4 bases; bases with no gene match: 12. The CDR3 totals 15 residues. Germline V CDR1 and CDR2: SGDLS, YYNGEE. The CDR3 coding sequence is TGTGCCAGCAGCCCAGGGAGGGGAACCCTCCACGAGCAGTACTTC. Amino acid sequence: CASSPGRGTLHEQYF. Filled out from reference TRBV9 and TRBJ2-7, the complete variable domain reads DSGVTQTPKHLITATGQRVTLRCSPRSGDLSVYWYQQSLDQGLQFLIQYYNGEERAKGNILERFSAQQFPDLHSELNLSSLELGDSALYFCASSPGRGTLHEQYFGPGTRLTVT.